The present T cell receptor (beta chain) was sequenced within a study of a mutant IDH1 vaccine in newly diagnosed glioma. Across the whole study: Vaccines were begun 4-6 weeks after radiotherapy alone, or with temozolomide cycles. Those enrolled had earlier been treated with radiotherapy, temozolomide, or both, mostly both. The treated group averaged 40.4 years old and was roughly 60% male, approximately 38% female.

This CDR3 is built from 13 residues. Between the trimmed V and J ends, which lost 0 bases and 3 bases, there was a span of 6 bases. From germline, CDR1 is SGHDN and CDR2 FVKESK. Regarding time point: week 5, during vaccination. All doses held 300 ug of mutant IDH1 20-mer peptide, with topical imiquimod. Donors' newly diagnosed IDH1-mutant WHO grade 3 or 4 astrocytomas lacked nuclear ATRX. The table came from immunoSEQ multiplex PCR; TCRdb's copy has only in-frame clones and leaves some out. In the table there are 25,000 to 35,000 clones, roughly 90% of which are singletons. Comment on this clone: As yet, its antigen is unknown.

The chain carries TRBV14 and TRBJ2-7; D remains unclear. The sequence was collected from a man younger than 35 with glioma. Sample: PBMCs, taken from a glioma patient whose treatment included an IDH1 peptide vaccine. CDR3 loop: CASSQDHSYEQYF. The CDR3 DNA follows: TGTGCCAGCAGCCAAGATCACAGCTACGAGCAGTACTTC.